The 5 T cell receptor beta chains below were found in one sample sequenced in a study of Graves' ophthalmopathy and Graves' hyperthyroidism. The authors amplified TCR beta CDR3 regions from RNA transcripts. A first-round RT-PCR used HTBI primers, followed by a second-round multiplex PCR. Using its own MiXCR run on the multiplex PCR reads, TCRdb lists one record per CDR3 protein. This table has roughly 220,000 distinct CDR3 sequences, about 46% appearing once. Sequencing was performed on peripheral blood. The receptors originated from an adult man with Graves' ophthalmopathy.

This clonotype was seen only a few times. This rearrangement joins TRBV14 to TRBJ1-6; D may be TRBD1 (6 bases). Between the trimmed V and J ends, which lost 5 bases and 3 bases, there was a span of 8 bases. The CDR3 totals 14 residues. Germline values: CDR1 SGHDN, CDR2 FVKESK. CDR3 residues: CASSDRNYNSPLHF. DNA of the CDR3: TGTGCCAGCAGCGACAGGAACTATAATTCACCCCTCCACTTT.

CDR3 DNA sequence: TGTGCCAGCAGCCACGGACAGGAGCAGTACTTC. This gives the protein CASSHGQEQYF. J is TRBJ2-7 and V is TRBV9; the D gene is possibly TRBD1 (6 bases). V was cut by 4 bases and J by 7 bases, with 9 bases left in between. The CDR3 spans 11 residues. Germline assignment: CDR1 SGDLS and CDR2 YYNGEE.

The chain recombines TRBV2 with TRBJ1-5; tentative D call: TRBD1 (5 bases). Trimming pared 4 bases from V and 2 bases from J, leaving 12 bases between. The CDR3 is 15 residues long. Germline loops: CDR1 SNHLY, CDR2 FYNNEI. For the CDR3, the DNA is TGTGCCAGCAGTGTAAGGGGCGATGGCAATCAGCCCCAGCATTTT. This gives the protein CASSVRGDGNQPQHF.

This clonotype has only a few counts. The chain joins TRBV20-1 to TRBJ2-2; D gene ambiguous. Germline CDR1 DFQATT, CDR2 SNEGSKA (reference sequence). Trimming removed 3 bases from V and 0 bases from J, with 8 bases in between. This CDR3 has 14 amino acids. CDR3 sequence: CSARGWANTGELFF. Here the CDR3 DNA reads TGCAGTGCTAGGGGGTGGGCGAACACCGGGGAGCTGTTTTTT.

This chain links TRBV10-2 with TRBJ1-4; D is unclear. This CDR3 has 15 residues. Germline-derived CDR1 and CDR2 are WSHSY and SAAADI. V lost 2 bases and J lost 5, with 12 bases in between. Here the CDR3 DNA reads TGCGCCAGCAGTGAGGCCGCGCGAAAGAATGAAAAACTGTTTTTT. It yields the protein CASSEAARKNEKLFF.